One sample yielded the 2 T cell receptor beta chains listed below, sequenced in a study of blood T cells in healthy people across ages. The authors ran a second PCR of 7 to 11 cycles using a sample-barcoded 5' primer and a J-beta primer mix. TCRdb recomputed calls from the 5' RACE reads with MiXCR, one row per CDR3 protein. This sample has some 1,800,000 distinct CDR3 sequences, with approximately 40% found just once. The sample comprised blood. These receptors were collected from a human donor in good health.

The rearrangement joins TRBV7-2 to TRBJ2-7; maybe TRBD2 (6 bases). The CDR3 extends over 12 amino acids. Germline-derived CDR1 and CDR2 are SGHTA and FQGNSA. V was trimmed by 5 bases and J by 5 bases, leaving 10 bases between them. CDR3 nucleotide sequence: TGTGCCAGCAGCCCCACTAGCAACGAGCAGTACTTC. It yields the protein CASSPTSNEQYF.

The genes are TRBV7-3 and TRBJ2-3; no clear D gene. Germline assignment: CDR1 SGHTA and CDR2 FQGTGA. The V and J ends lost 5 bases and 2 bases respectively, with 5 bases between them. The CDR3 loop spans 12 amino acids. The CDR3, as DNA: TGTGCCAGCAGCGCCCACACAGATACGCAGTATTTT. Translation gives CASSAHTDTQYF.